This T cell receptor beta chain was sequenced during a study of cytomegalovirus exposure and HLA in healthy donors. Study-wide points: Researchers catalogued roughly 170 TCR beta chains as cytomegalovirus-associated. Reportedly, diagnosis of cytomegalovirus status by the classifier showed high specificity and sensitivity. Later analysis identified several of the most significant clusters that appeared linked to common viral pathogens.

PCR employed 60 Vbeta and 13 Jbeta primers. Generated by immunoSEQ multiplex PCR, the TCRdb table keeps only in-frame clones and is missing some. The data contain fewer than 120,000 clones, less than 85% of them singletons. As for this clone: What it binds is unknown.

Although they were nominally healthy when sampled, donors likely had unrecorded immune exposures. V was pared by 4 bases and J by 4 bases, with 9 bases of the junction left unmatched. Germline V CDR1 and CDR2: SGHDT, YYEEEE. The CDR3 loop spans 15 amino acids. This TCR was sampled from a man aged 25 to 40 in good health and CMV-seropositive. The chain employs TRBV5-6 and TRBJ1-2; 8 bases are shared with TRBD1. Sequencing was performed on PBMCs. The CDR3 DNA sequence: TGTGCCAGCAGCCACGGGACAGGTTGGGGCTATGGCTACACCTTC. The encoded protein is CASSHGTGWGYGYTF.